Listed here are 8 T cell receptor beta chains from one sample, sequenced in a study of cytomegalovirus exposure and HLA in healthy donors. This PCR relied on a set of 60 Vbeta primers and 13 Jbeta primers. TCRdb keeps only in-frame clones here, not all; method: immunoSEQ multiplex PCR. The sample records 150,000 or so clones, 74% being singletons. The sample comprised PBMCs. These receptors all come from a man aged 25-45 years in good health and CMV-seronegative.

The chain combines TRBV28 with TRBJ1-2; 9 bases map to TRBD1. V gave up 5 bases and J gave up 5 bases; unmatched junction bases: 12. CDR1 is MDHEN, CDR2 SYDVKM, per germline. The CDR3 totals 16 residues. This CDR3 is CASSQPADRGFYGYTF. The DNA of the CDR3 is TGTGCCAGCAGTCAACCCGCGGACAGGGGCTTTTATGGCTACACCTTC.

The chain couples TRBV7-2 to TRBJ2-5; 7 nucleotides align to TRBD2. The germline V gene has CDR1 SGHTA and CDR2 FQGNSA. The CDR3 has 15 amino acids. V was clipped by 3 bases and J by 3 bases; unmatched bases: 7. CDR3 loop: CASSFGAGVEETQYF. The DNA for the CDR3 is TGTGCCAGCAGCTTTGGCGCGGGGGTGGAAGAGACCCAGTACTTC.

V is TRBV28 and J is TRBJ1-1; TRBD1 might be the D (5 bases). The ends were cut back, 5 bases at V and 0 bases at J, with 10 bases in the middle. The CDR3 loop spans 14 amino acids. Germline lookup yields CDR1 MDHEN and CDR2 SYDVKM. The CDR3 nucleotides read TGTGCCAGCAGTGCGACAGAAATGAACACTGAAGCTTTCTTT. This gives the protein CASSATEMNTEAFF.

The V and J genes are TRBV5-6 and TRBJ1-1; D gene unclear. The ends were cut back, 2 bases at V and 5 bases at J, with 13 bases in the middle. Germline CDR1 SGHDT, CDR2 YYEEEE. The CDR3 spans 14 residues. Here the CDR3 DNA reads TGTGCCAGCAGCTTTCCGGGGTCCGGGACTGAAGCTTTCTTT. Translating gives CASSFPGSGTEAFF.

This chain connects TRBV18 to TRBJ1-1; 10 positions match TRBD1. This CDR3 comprises 15 residues. CDR1 and CDR2 (germline): KGHSH, LQKENI. The junction had 7 bases not matched to a gene; V was cut back by 3 bases and J by 6 bases. CDR3: CASSPSEGQGSEAFF. CDR3 nucleotides: TGTGCCAGCTCACCGTCCGAGGGACAGGGGTCTGAAGCTTTCTTT.

This clone appeared once. The rearrangement joins TRBV2 to TRBJ2-1, with D perhaps TRBD1 (6 bases). This CDR3 has 17 amino acids. The V gene lost 6 bases and the J gene lost 0 bases, with 18 bases spanning the gap. Per the germline V gene, CDR1 is SNHLY and CDR2 is FYNNEI. The CDR3 DNA follows: TGTGCCAGCAGCCCCCGGATGGGGGCCCTCTCCTACAATGAGCAGTTCTTC. Its protein product is CASSPRMGALSYNEQFF.

In regard to this clone: Additional DNA sequences in this sample encode the identical CDR3. CDR3 sequence reads: CASSFDLDNTDTQYF. In DNA, the CDR3 is TGTGCCAGCAGCTTTGATTTGGACAACACAGATACGCAGTATTTT. The chain couples TRBV5-4 to TRBJ2-3, with a possible D match to TRBD1 (5 bases). CDR1 and CDR2 (germline): SGHNT, YYREEE (reference sequence). This CDR3 comprises 15 residues. V dropped 2 bases and J dropped 2 bases, with 12 bases sitting between them. The variable domain in full, with the rest retrieved from reference TRBV5-4 and TRBJ2-3, is ETGVTQSPTHLIKTRGQQVTLRCSSQSGHNTVSWYQQALGQGPQFIFQYYREEENGRGNFPPRFSGLQFPNYSSELNVNALELDDSALYLCASSFDLDNTDTQYFGPGTRLTVL.

This clone is a singleton in its sample. The chain employs TRBV6-6 and TRBJ2-1; D perhaps matches TRBD1 (6 bases). The CDR3 contains 13 residues. V lost 7 bases and J 5 bases, leaving 12 bases between the germline ends. Germline CDR1 is MNHNY and CDR2 is SVGAGI (reference sequence). The CDR3 sequence is CASIGQTNNEQFF. For the CDR3, the DNA is TGTGCCAGCATTGGACAGACAAACAATGAGCAGTTCTTC.